This passage covers 19 T cell receptor beta chains from one sample sequenced in a study of shared clonotypes between healthy human individuals (dated by TCRdb to 2020 to 2022). Receptors were amplified or captured by the immunoSEQ multiplex PCR assay. TCRdb re-hosts the immuneACCESS table, in-frame sequences only. Its copies lack some clones; in the studies checked, an unresolved V gene accounts for under half of them, and the cause for the rest is not known. This sample comprises approximately 2,000,000 clones, 92% of them detected only once. The biggest ten clones account for 0.37% of the sample. Input material: naive CD4+ T cells from PBMCs. The meaning of the sample's cell subset or site label: CD45RA+ positively selected. These receptors originate from a man aged 18 to 29 in good health. Some clones in this sample may be carry-over from other donors' samples.

V and J are TRBV4-1 and TRBJ2-5; no firm D call. The CDR3 loop spans 14 amino acids. V dropped 1 base and J dropped 1 base, with 7 bases sitting between them. Germline V CDR1 and CDR2: MGHRA, YSYEKL. The CDR3 protein is CASSQGHRQETQYF. As DNA, the CDR3 is TGCGCCAGCAGCCAAGGGCACCGCCAAGAGACCCAGTACTTC.

The rearrangement links TRBV7-8 to TRBJ1-1, with D maybe TRBD1 (6 bases). Per the germline V gene, CDR1 is SGHVS and CDR2 is FQNEAQ. There are 17 residues in the CDR3. Trimming removed 3 bases from V and 2 bases from J, with 19 bases in between. The CDR3 bases are TGTGCCAGCAGCTTTTCGACAGGTATTCTGTCAAACACTGAAGCTTTCTTT. Translation: CASSFSTGILSNTEAFF.

The J gene is TRBJ2-4, the V gene TRBV27; 10 nucleotides line up with TRBD1. With 4 bases clipped from V and 3 bases from J, the junction kept 6 bases outside the gene matches. In germline, CDR1 is MNHEY, CDR2 SMNVEV (reference sequence). The CDR3 contains 16 residues. DNA for the CDR3: TGTGCCAGCAGTTCCGACAGGGGGCATGGCAAAAACATTCAGTACTTC. It translates to CASSSDRGHGKNIQYF.

The chain has TRBV28 and TRBJ2-3; D ambiguous. V lost 5 bases to trimming and J lost 8 bases, with 11 bases between them. Germline-derived CDR1 and CDR2 are MDHEN and SYDVKM. This CDR3 comprises 12 residues. The chain's CDR3 is CASSKSGVTQYF. The CDR3 region has the DNA TGTGCCAGCAGTAAGTCGGGCGTTACGCAGTATTTT.

The chain carries TRBV28 and TRBJ2-7; 7 bases agree with TRBD2. The CDR3 is 15 residues long. The V gene end was trimmed by 6 bases and the J gene end by 6 bases; junction bases not matched to a gene: 14. Germline CDR1 and CDR2: MDHEN and SYDVKM. The CDR3 region is CASSKGTISGGEQYF. The CDR3 DNA reads TGTGCCAGCAGCAAAGGGACTATTTCGGGAGGCGAGCAGTACTTC.

The V gene is TRBV7-3, the J gene TRBJ2-1; TRBD2 matches 8 bases. Looked up from germline, CDR1 is SGHTA and CDR2 is FQGTGA. With 5 bases clipped from V and 5 bases from J, the junction kept 11 bases outside the gene matches. CDR3 length: 16 residues. Here the CDR3 reads CASSPRTGLVDNEQFF. The CDR3 DNA follows: TGTGCCAGCAGCCCCCGCACGGGACTAGTCGACAATGAGCAGTTCTTC.

This chain uses TRBV28 with TRBJ2-1; 8 nucleotides agree with TRBD2. The CDR3 totals 16 residues. Germline CDR1 is MDHEN and CDR2 is SYDVKM. The junction had 11 bases not matched to a gene; V was cut back by 5 bases and J by 5 bases. CDR3 nucleotide sequence: TGTGCCAGCAGTGAACTTTTGGCGGGAGGAAACAATGAGCAGTTCTTC. It specifies CASSELLAGGNNEQFF.

The V call is TRBV2, the J call TRBJ2-3; D gene ambiguous. The germline gives CDR1 SNHLY, CDR2 FYNNEI. The V end lost 4 bases, the J end lost 0 bases, and 8 bases lay between the germline ends. This CDR3 region has 14 residues. The CDR3 is CASSGHGSTDTQYF. Written as DNA, the CDR3 is TGTGCCAGCAGTGGGCACGGGAGCACAGATACGCAGTATTTT.

A word on this clone: The sample holds other DNA sequences that translate to the same CDR3. The rearrangement uses TRBV5-1 and TRBJ1-1; D is uncertain. The ends were cut back, 0 bases at V and 1 base at J, with 7 bases in the middle. The CDR3 extends over 14 amino acids. CDR1 is SGHRS, CDR2 YFSETQ, per germline. CDR3: CASSLGATNTEAFF. CDR3 nucleotide sequence: TGCGCCAGCAGCTTGGGAGCAACGAACACTGAAGCTTTCTTT. The entire variable domain, with the rest obtained from reference TRBV5-1 and TRBJ1-1, is as follows: KAGVTQTPRYLIKTRGQQVTLSCSPISGHRSVSWYQQTPGQGLQFLFEYFSETQRNKGNFPGRFSGRQFSNSRSEMNVSTLELGDSALYLCASSLGATNTEAFFGQGTRLTVV.

The J gene is TRBJ2-1, the V gene TRBV7-3; 15 positions match TRBD2. This CDR3 spans 16 amino acids. The germline V gene has CDR1 SGHTA and CDR2 FQGTGA. Germline trimming cut 4 bases from V and 7 bases from J; bases unmatched to any gene: 5. The CDR3 loop reads CASSSTGLAGGNEQFF. DNA for the CDR3: TGTGCCAGCAGCTCCACGGGACTAGCGGGAGGTAATGAGCAGTTCTTC.

The chain has TRBV9 and TRBJ2-5, with 8 nucleotides matching TRBD2. The ends lost 4 bases at V and 4 bases at J; junction bases unmatched: 6. Germline CDR1 reads SGDLS; CDR2 reads YYNGEE. The CDR3 has 14 residues. As DNA, the CDR3 is TGTGCCAGCAGCTTCAGCGGGAGAGGAGAGACCCAGTACTTC. Its protein is CASSFSGRGETQYF. Filled out from reference TRBV9 and TRBJ2-5, the complete variable domain reads DSGVTQTPKHLITATGQRVTLRCSPRSGDLSVYWYQQSLDQGLQFLIQYYNGEERAKGNILERFSAQQFPDLHSELNLSSLELGDSALYFCASSFSGRGETQYFGPGTRLLVL.

V gene TRBV5-1 combines with J gene TRBJ2-1; either TRBD1 or TRBD2 may fit D (5 bases each). V shed 4 bases and J shed 4 bases, with 15 bases lying between them. CDR3 length: 15 residues. Germline V lookup: CDR1 SGHRS, CDR2 YFSETQ. The CDR3 bases are TGCGCCAGCAGCCCGGGGCTCCCTGGATACAATGAGCAGTTCTTC. Amino acids: CASSPGLPGYNEQFF.

On this clone: Within the sample, other DNA sequences also encode this same CDR3. The chain couples TRBV7-9 to TRBJ2-7; a weak D match, TRBD2 (6 bases). From germline, CDR1 is SEHNR and CDR2 FQNEAQ (reference sequence). CDR3 length: 14 amino acids. Between the trimmed V and J ends, which lost 1 base and 2 bases, there was a span of 9 bases. Here the CDR3 reads CASSLEGGAYEQYF. The CDR3 region has the DNA TGTGCCAGCAGCTTAGAAGGCGGGGCCTACGAGCAGTACTTC.

The V and J genes are TRBV9 and TRBJ2-7, with unresolved D. Germline values: CDR1 SGDLS, CDR2 YYNGEE. Trimming cost V 4 bases and J 4 bases, with 21 bases left between them. This CDR3 has 16 residues. Written as DNA, the CDR3 is TGTGCCAGCAGCCTAACAAATGGTAGGTGGCGTTACGAGCAGTACTTC. Translating gives CASSLTNGRWRYEQYF.

The chain links TRBV7-2 to TRBJ2-2; 8 nucleotides match TRBD2. The CDR3 runs 16 residues. Germline V gives CDR1 SGHTA, CDR2 FQGNSA. Trimming cost V 5 bases and J 6 bases; bases outside gene matches: 11. CDR3: CASSRGGSGIAGELFF. In DNA, the CDR3 is TGTGCCAGCAGCCGCGGGGGTAGCGGGATTGCCGGGGAGCTGTTTTTT.

The chain recombines TRBV6-1 with TRBJ1-1, with D possibly TRBD1 on 5 matching bases. The V gene's germline CDR1 is MNHNS and CDR2 SASEGT. The germline V and J ends were trimmed by 4 bases and 5 bases, with 11 bases remaining between them. The CDR3 length is 13 residues. This CDR3 is CASSAGQVTEAFF. The CDR3 DNA is TGTGCCAGCAGTGCAGGGCAGGTGACTGAAGCTTTCTTT.

This sequence joins TRBV6-5 and TRBJ1-4, with D possibly being TRBD1 (6 bases). CDR1 and CDR2 (germline): MNHEY, SVGAGI. CDR3 length: 15 amino acids. Deletions cut 6 bases from V and 7 bases from J, with 18 bases between. The CDR3 region is CASRPPGAVTEKLFF. Written as DNA, the CDR3 is TGTGCCAGCAGGCCCCCAGGGGCGGTAACTGAAAAACTGTTTTTT.

The chain uses TRBV7-9 and TRBJ1-2; maybe TRBD1 (5 bases). The CDR3 length is 14 residues. Trimming removed 5 bases at V and 6 bases at J, with 16 bases between. Germline V lookup: CDR1 SEHNR, CDR2 FQNEAQ (reference sequence). The CDR3 region is CASSLTGAGHGYTF. The CDR3 region has the DNA TGTGCCAGCAGCCTCACCGGGGCAGGGCATGGCTACACCTTC.

The rearrangement uses TRBV6-6 and TRBJ1-1, with 7 bases aligning to TRBD1. CDR3 length: 14 residues. In germline, CDR1 is MNHNY, CDR2 SVGAGI (reference sequence). Trimming removed 1 base from V and 9 bases from J; junction bases left unmatched: 8. CDR3 loop: CASSYFIQGFQAFF. CDR3 coding DNA: TGTGCCAGCAGTTACTTCATACAGGGGTTCCAAGCTTTCTTT.